Shown below are 4 T cell receptor beta chains from a single sample sequenced in a study of T-cell memory formation after mild COVID-19. TCRdb re-called the 5' RACE reads with MiXCR, one entry per CDR3 protein. The sample lists a few hundred thousand distinct CDR3 sequences, roughly 25% occurring once. The specimen was PBMCs or a T cell subset sorted from them (not recorded which). These receptors were collected from an adult woman who had mild COVID-19 (a few samples of this study predate the infection). Cell type and time point are not known.

This clonotype turned up a few times. The chain joins TRBV20-1 to TRBJ1-2, with a weak D call TRBD1 (5 bases). The V gene's germline CDR1 is DFQATT and CDR2 SNEGSKA (reference sequence). This CDR3 spans 18 amino acids. With 0 bases removed from V and 0 bases from J, the gap between germline ends came to 20 bases. The CDR3 spells CSARDSWVMGGANYGYTF. CDR3 DNA sequence: TGCAGTGCTAGAGATTCTTGGGTGATGGGGGGAGCTAACTATGGCTACACCTTC.

V and J are TRBV4-1 and TRBJ2-5; no definite D call. V shed 2 bases and J shed 7 bases, with 8 bases lying between them. Germline CDR1 is MGHRA and CDR2 is YSYEKL. The CDR3 has 12 residues. This CDR3 reads CASSQPLGTQYF. CDR3 DNA sequence: TGCGCCAGCAGCCAACCCTTGGGGACCCAGTACTTC.

V usage is TRBV4-3 and J usage is TRBJ1-6; D is undetermined. CDR1 is LGHNA and CDR2 is YSLEER in the germline V gene. CDR3 length equals 15 residues. The V gene lost 4 bases and the J gene lost 13 bases, with 20 bases spanning the gap. This CDR3 reads CASSPETESARPLHF. Written as DNA, the CDR3 is TGCGCCAGCAGCCCTGAGACCGAGTCCGCCCGGCCCCTCCACTTT.

This clonotype was found many times. The gene calls are TRBV5-5 and TRBJ2-1; D is unclear. Germline CDR1 and CDR2: SGHKS and YYEKEE (reference sequence). The CDR3 is made up of 13 amino acids. The V and J ends lost 0 bases and 6 bases respectively, with 7 bases between them. CDR3 bases: TGTGCCAGCAGCTTGGGAGTAGCCAATGAGCAGTTCTTC. The encoded protein is CASSLGVANEQFF.